The 3 T cell receptor beta chains below come from one sample, sequenced in a study of regulatory T cells in long-lasting Graves disease. Library construction for TCR beta used iRepertoire HTBI primers and Arm-PCR of CDR3 regions. One entry per CDR3 protein results from TCRdb running MiXCR on the multiplex PCR reads. The sample consists of 200,000 to 250,000 distinct CDR3 sequences, around 20% of them appearing once. Sample time point: newly diagnosed GD, antithyroid drugs for less than 3 months. The TCR library was made from RNA extracted from PBMCs. This sample also appeared in a second study, on T cells in Graves' hyperthyroidism and ophthalmopathy.

The input for sequencing was peripheral blood mononuclear cells (PBMCs), taken at new diagnosis, from a patient treated with antithyroid drugs. Source of these receptors: a woman between 25 and 40 years old with Graves disease.

This clonotype was found many times. This chain's CDR3 is CAFGQGALGNEKLFF. The CDR3 nucleotides read TGTGCCTTCGGACAGGGGGCGCTTGGGAATGAAAAACTGTTTTTT. V gene TRBV30 combines with J gene TRBJ1-4; 11 nucleotides match TRBD1. With 7 bases clipped from V and 5 bases from J, the junction kept 9 bases outside the gene matches. Germline assignment: CDR1 GTSNPN and CDR2 SVGIG (reference sequence). The CDR3 loop spans 15 amino acids.

This clonotype was counted ten times or more. The CDR3 coding sequence is TGTGCCAGCAGCTTAGGGTCTAGCGGGAGGTCTGCAGGGGAGCAGTACTTC. It translates to CASSLGSSGRSAGEQYF. This chain joins TRBV7-8 and TRBJ2-7; 11 bases are shared with TRBD2. There are 17 residues in the CDR3. J gave up 7 bases and V 1 base, and 12 bases lay outside the gene matches. Germline V CDR1 and CDR2: SGHVS, FQNEAQ.

This clonotype occurred many times. This CDR3 is CASSFGGSLGGVGTEAFF. Here the CDR3 DNA reads TGTGCCAGCAGTTTCGGGGGTTCCCTGGGGGGCGTTGGCACTGAAGCTTTCTTT. The chain couples TRBV12-3 or TRBV12-4 to TRBJ1-1, with D perhaps TRBD1 (6 bases). The V and J ends lost 3 bases and 4 bases respectively, with 24 bases between them. There are 18 residues in the CDR3.